Sequencing of this T cell receptor beta chain was carried out in a study of early T cells in non-severe SARS-CoV-2 infection. Researchers attached unique molecular identifiers to individual cDNA molecules. TCRdb called the 5' RACE reads again in MiXCR, with one record for every CDR3 protein. Of approximately 90,000 distinct CDR3 sequences in the sample, around 17% are singletons; the top ten hold 4.5% to 6.5%. This CDR3 is 13 amino acids long. V lost 8 bases, J lost 7 bases, and 12 bases lay in between. Germline V lookup: CDR1 MGHDK, CDR2 SYGVNS. This clonotype came up a few times. The chain couples TRBV25-1 to TRBJ1-6, with unresolved D. This sample comprised whole blood, obtained at baseline. The clonotype comes from an adult who was a healthcare worker with PCR-confirmed SARS-CoV-2 infection or an uninfected control (not recorded which). The CDR3 DNA reads as TGTGCCAGCCCCCCCCGATTCAATTCACCCCTCCACTTT. Protein product: CASPPRFNSPLHF.